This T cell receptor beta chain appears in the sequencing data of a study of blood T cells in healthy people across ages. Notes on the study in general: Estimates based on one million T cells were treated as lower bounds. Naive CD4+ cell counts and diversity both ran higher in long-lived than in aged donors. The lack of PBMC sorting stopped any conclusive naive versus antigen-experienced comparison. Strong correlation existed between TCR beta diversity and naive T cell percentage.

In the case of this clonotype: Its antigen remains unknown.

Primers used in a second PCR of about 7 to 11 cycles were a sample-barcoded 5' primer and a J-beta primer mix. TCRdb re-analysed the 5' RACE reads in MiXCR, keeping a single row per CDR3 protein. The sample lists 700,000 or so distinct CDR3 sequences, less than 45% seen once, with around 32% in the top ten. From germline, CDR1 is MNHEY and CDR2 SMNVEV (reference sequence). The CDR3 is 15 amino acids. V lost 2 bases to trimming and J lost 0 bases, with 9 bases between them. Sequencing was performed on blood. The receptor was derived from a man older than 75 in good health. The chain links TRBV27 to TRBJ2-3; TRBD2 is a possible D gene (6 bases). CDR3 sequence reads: CASSLGRSSTDTQYF. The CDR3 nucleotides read TGTGCCAGCAGTTTAGGGAGGTCGAGCACAGATACGCAGTATTTT.